A single sample is the source of the 22 T cell receptor beta chains below, sequenced in a study of molecular identifiers for immune sequencing clone quantification. TCRdb re-derived calls from the PCR reads in MiXCR, one entry per CDR3 protein. This table has some 680,000 distinct CDR3 sequences, 25% appearing once. Material for sequencing was naive CD8+ T cells from blood, with Jurkat cell RNA spiked in. Described subset: FACS-sorted CD8+CD4-CCR7+CD45RA+ naive T cells. These TCRs come from a human donor in good health. Some libraries in this study had Jurkat cell RNA spiked in.

As for this clonotype: A much larger clone sits a single nucleotide away, making a read error possible. This rearrangement joins TRBV19 to TRBJ2-4, with 9 bases that match TRBD2. The V gene's germline CDR1 is LNHDA and CDR2 SQIVND (reference sequence). The CDR3 covers 15 residues. CDR3 sequence reads: CASSRQGLAKNIQCF. The CDR3, as DNA: TGTGCCAGTAGTCGACAGGGACTAGCCAAAAACATTCAGTGCTTC.

This chain joins TRBV20-1 and TRBJ2-6, with D perhaps TRBD1 (6 bases). Germline CDR1 is DFQATT and CDR2 is SNEGSKA (reference sequence). The V gene lost 3 bases and the J gene lost 1 base, with 19 bases spanning the gap. The CDR3 sequence is 18 residues long. The CDR3 coding sequence is TGCAGTGCTAGCCGAGACAGGAACCCGTTTTCTGGGGCCAACGTCCTGACTTTC. Translating it yields CSASRDRNPFSGANVLTF.

Details on this clonotype: A read error may explain this, as a much larger clone is one base away. The chain carries TRBV4-3 and TRBJ2-3, with D tentatively TRBD2 (5 bases). Germline values: CDR1 LGHNA, CDR2 YSLEER. This CDR3 spans 14 amino acids. Trimming took off 3 bases at V and 8 bases at J, with 15 bases between the two ends. The CDR3 DNA reads TGCGCCAGCAGCCATATCCGGGCGGCGGGTACGCAGTATTTT. Translated, it gives CASSHIRAAGTQYF.

This clonotype was picked up many times. The V call is TRBV7-9, the J call TRBJ1-5; D remains unclear. V lost 1 base, J lost 1 base, and 2 bases lay in between. This CDR3 spans 13 amino acids. Germline lookup yields CDR1 SEHNR and CDR2 FQNEAQ (reference sequence). The CDR3 loop is CASSLESNQPQHF. The DNA of the CDR3 is TGTGCCAGCAGCTTAGAAAGCAATCAGCCCCAGCATTTT. The variable domain in full, completed from reference TRBV7-9 and TRBJ1-5, reads DTGVSQNPRHKITKRGQNVTFRCDPISEHNRLYWYRQTLGQGPEFLTYFQNEAQLEKSRLLSDRFSAERPKGSFSTLEIQRTEQGDSAMYLCASSLESNQPQHFGDGTRLSIL.

A few counts support this clonotype. CDR3 loop: CATSRDRTIGNTIYF. In nucleotides, the CDR3 is TGTGCCACCAGCAGAGATCGGACAATTGGAAACACCATATATTTT. The chain recombines TRBV15 with TRBJ1-3, with TRBD1 as a possible D gene (5 bases). CDR1 and CDR2 (germline): LNHNV, YYDKDF (reference sequence). The ends were cut back, 0 bases at V and 3 bases at J, with 9 bases in the middle. The CDR3 length is 15 residues.

The table lists this clonotype with many counts. This chain links TRBV6-5 with TRBJ2-7; D is undetermined. The CDR3 has 14 residues. Germline CDR1 is MNHEY and CDR2 is SVGAGI. Between the trimmed V and J ends, which lost 6 bases and 5 bases, there was a span of 17 bases. CDR3 protein: CASSPGAFGNEQYF. The CDR3 coding sequence is TGTGCCAGCAGCCCCGGAGCGTTCGGCAACGAGCAGTACTTC.

This clonotype was recorded at least ten times. The chain uses TRBV5-1 and TRBJ1-3, with D maybe TRBD1 (5 bases). The germline V and J ends were trimmed by 0 bases and 4 bases, with 11 bases remaining between them. Looked up from germline, CDR1 is SGHRS and CDR2 is YFSETQ. This CDR3 has 15 amino acids. The CDR3 here is CASSLEMGPGNTIYF. The DNA of the CDR3 is TGCGCCAGCAGCTTGGAGATGGGGCCAGGAAACACCATATATTTT.

This chain connects TRBV12-3 or TRBV12-4 to TRBJ1-2, with D tentatively TRBD1 (6 bases). The germline V and J ends were trimmed by 4 bases and 5 bases, with 17 bases remaining between them. This CDR3 region has 15 residues. CDR3 sequence (DNA): TGTGCCAGCAGTTGGAGTGGGGGCGCATTATATGGCTACACCTTC. Amino acids: CASSWSGGALYGYTF.

This clonotype was observed many times. The chain recombines TRBV7-8 with TRBJ2-3; 10 bases agree with TRBD2. The germline V gene encodes CDR1 SGHVS and CDR2 FQNEAQ. The CDR3 is made up of 16 amino acids. The V and J ends lost 5 bases and 1 base, in that order; junction bases with no gene match: 6. The CDR3 sequence: CASSITGTSGTDTQYF. The DNA of the CDR3 is TGTGCCAGCAGCATAACCGGGACTAGCGGCACAGATACGCAGTATTTT. Drawing the rest from reference TRBV7-8 and TRBJ2-3, the complete variable domain is GAGVSQSPRYKVAKRGQDVALRCDPISGHVSLFWYQQALGQGPEFLTYFQNEAQLDKSGLPSDRFFAERPEGSVSTLKIQRTQQEDSAVYLCASSITGTSGTDTQYFGPGTRLTVL.

This clonotype was recorded many times. The chain is built from TRBV4-3 and TRBJ2-7; no clear D gene. CDR3 length: 14 amino acids. Trimming took off 0 bases at V and 3 bases at J, with 9 bases between the two ends. CDR1 LGHNA and CDR2 YSLEER come from the germline V gene. CDR3 loop: CASSQDMSGYEQYF. The CDR3, as DNA: TGCGCCAGCAGCCAAGATATGAGTGGCTACGAGCAGTACTTC.

This clonotype was seen a handful of times. The chain couples TRBV20-1 to TRBJ2-5, with D perhaps TRBD2 (7 bases). The V end lost 3 bases, the J end lost 0 bases, and 20 bases lay between the germline ends. CDR1 and CDR2 from the germline V gene are DFQATT and SNEGSKA (reference sequence). The CDR3 covers 17 residues. The CDR3 DNA is TGCAGTGCTAGGGGGGAGGGGGGACCAGTGTACCAAGAGACCCAGTACTTC. It encodes CSARGEGGPVYQETQYF.

To note about this clonotype: This may be a read error: a much more frequent sequence differs by one nucleotide. In DNA form, the CDR3 reads TGCAGCGTAGACACGGAGGGCGAGCAGTGCTTC. This codes for CSVDTEGEQCF. This sequence joins TRBV29-1 and TRBJ2-7, with a weak D call TRBD2 (6 bases). The V gene's germline CDR1 is SQVTM and CDR2 ANQGSEA. CDR3 length: 11 residues.

This clonotype came up many times. V and J are TRBV19 and TRBJ1-5, with D maybe TRBD1 (6 bases). The CDR3 runs 15 residues. The ends were cut back, 1 base at V and 3 bases at J, with 10 bases in the middle. Germline V gene lookup returns CDR1 LNHDA and CDR2 SQIVND (reference sequence). CDR3 bases: TGTGCCAGTAGTATAGGGACAGCCAACAATCAGCCCCAGCATTTT. It translates to CASSIGTANNQPQHF.

V usage is TRBV2 and J usage is TRBJ2-1, with D possibly being TRBD1 or TRBD2 (6 bases each). From germline, CDR1 is SNHLY and CDR2 FYNNEI. The CDR3 has 14 amino acids. Trimming took 3 bases from V and 7 from J, leaving 13 bases between them. The CDR3 region has the DNA TGTGCCAGCAGTGACGTCGGGGGCTTAAATGAGCAGTTCTTC. Its protein product is CASSDVGGLNEQFF.

Only a few counts were recorded for this clonotype. This chain connects TRBV6-2 or TRBV6-3 to TRBJ2-1; D gene unclear. CDR1 and CDR2 (germline): MNHEY, SVGEGT. V was pared by 2 bases and J by 10 bases, with 6 bases between. The length of the CDR3 is 11 residues. Here the CDR3 reads CASSYMGEQFF. CDR3 coding DNA: TGTGCCAGCAGTTACATGGGGGAGCAGTTCTTC.

This clonotype was recorded only once. The final CDR3 position lacks the conserved phenylalanine or tryptophan, pointing to a likely read error. The CDR3 DNA reads TGCAGTGCTAGCGGGGGGGTTCGCACAGATACGCAGTATCTT. Amino acids: CSASGGVRTDTQYL. The V call is TRBV20-1, the J call TRBJ2-3; 8 nucleotides line up with TRBD2. CDR1 is DFQATT and CDR2 is SNEGSKA in the germline V gene (reference sequence). J lost 1 base, V lost 3 bases, and 3 bases had no gene match. CDR3 length equals 14 residues.

This clonotype occurred many times. This chain links TRBV20-1 with TRBJ1-5; D might be TRBD1 (6 bases). The CDR3 length is 17 residues. Germline CDR1 is DFQATT and CDR2 is SNEGSKA (reference sequence). V lost 1 base to trimming and J lost 0 bases, with 16 bases between them. Here the CDR3 DNA reads TGCAGTGCTAGAGGTTCAGGGGCCGAACCTAGCAATCAGCCCCAGCATTTT. It yields the protein CSARGSGAEPSNQPQHF.

This chain joins TRBV12-3 or TRBV12-4 and TRBJ2-5, with 7 bases lining up with TRBD1. The CDR3 is made up of 16 amino acids. V shed 4 bases, J shed 9 bases, and the junction held 17 bases outside the gene matches. The CDR3 DNA reads as TGTGCCAGCAGTTCCTCGATTTTTGGGACAGAGGGACCCCAGTACTTC. It specifies CASSSSIFGTEGPQYF.

This clonotype has a count of ten or more. The chain is built from TRBV6-5 and TRBJ2-1; D is possibly TRBD2 (5 bases). CDR3 length equals 13 residues. The germline V gene encodes CDR1 MNHEY and CDR2 SVGAGI. V was shortened by 5 bases and J by 4 bases, with 9 bases between the two germline ends. CDR3 residues: CASSPRGYNEQFF. For the CDR3, the DNA is TGTGCCAGCAGTCCTCGCGGGTACAATGAGCAGTTCTTC.

This clonotype was counted ten times or more. The V call is TRBV3-1, the J call TRBJ2-3; 9 positions agree with TRBD1. Germline CDR1 and CDR2: LGHDT and YNNKEL (reference sequence). Unmatched junction bases numbered 2, after V lost 0 bases and J lost 4 bases. CDR3 size: 15 residues. Here the CDR3 reads CASSQDRQGADTQYF. The CDR3 DNA is TGTGCCAGCAGCCAAGATCGACAGGGGGCAGATACGCAGTATTTT.

The CDR3 sequence is CASSDPRDRGRENTEAFF. The DNA of the CDR3 is TGTGCCAGCAGTGATCCCCGGGACAGGGGGCGAGAGAACACTGAAGCTTTCTTT. The chain combines TRBV2 with TRBJ1-1, with 12 bases aligning to TRBD1. Germline values: CDR1 SNHLY, CDR2 FYNNEI. V shed 3 bases and J 1 base; nucleotides not matched to a gene: 9. CDR3 size: 18 residues.

This clonotype was recorded a few times. The V gene is TRBV27, the J gene TRBJ1-2; 10 nucleotides line up with TRBD1. With 6 bases clipped from V and 6 bases from J, the junction kept 16 bases outside the gene matches. The CDR3 extends over 17 amino acids. Germline V gives CDR1 MNHEY, CDR2 SMNVEV (reference sequence). For the CDR3, the DNA is TGTGCCAGCAGCTACTTGGGACAGGGGAGGTCGATTGATGGCTACACCTTC. Protein: CASSYLGQGRSIDGYTF.